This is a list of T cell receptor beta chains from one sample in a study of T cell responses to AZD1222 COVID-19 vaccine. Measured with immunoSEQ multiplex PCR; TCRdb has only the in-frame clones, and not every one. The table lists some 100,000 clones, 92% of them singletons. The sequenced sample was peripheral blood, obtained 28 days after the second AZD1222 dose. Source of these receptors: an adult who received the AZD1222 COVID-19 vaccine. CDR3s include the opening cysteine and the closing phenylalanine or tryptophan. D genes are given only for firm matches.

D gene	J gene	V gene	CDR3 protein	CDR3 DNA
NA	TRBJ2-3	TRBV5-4	CASSLEEGSDTQYF	TGTGCCAGCAGCTTGGAGGAGGGGTCAGATACGCAGTATTTT
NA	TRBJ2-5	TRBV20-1	CSARGVPAQYF	TGCAGTGCTAGGGGGGTCCCCGCCCAGTACTTC
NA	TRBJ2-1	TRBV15	CATSREPGGVNEQFF	TGTGCCACCAGCAGAGAGCCCGGAGGTGTCAATGAGCAGTTCTTC
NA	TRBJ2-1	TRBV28	CASSLSNEQFF	TGTGCCAGCAGTCTTTCCAATGAGCAGTTCTTC
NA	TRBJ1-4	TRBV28	CASRSPGGRGELFF	TGTGCCAGCAGGTCCCCGGGCGGGAGGGGAGAACTGTTTTTT
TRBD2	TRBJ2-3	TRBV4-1	CASSPLAGGLDTQYF	TGCGCCAGCAGCCCGCTAGCGGGGGGGCTAGATACGCAGTATTTT
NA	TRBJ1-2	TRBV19	CASSIRAGISGGYTF	TGTGCCAGTAGTATCCGAGCAGGGATCAGTGGTGGCTACACCTTC
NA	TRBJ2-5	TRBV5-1	CASSLGGQPGGTQYF	TGCGCCAGCAGCCTGGGGGGGCAACCCGGGGGGACCCAGTACTTC
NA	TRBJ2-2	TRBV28	CASSRTGFDTGELFF	TGTGCCAGCAGCCGTACAGGGTTTGACACCGGGGAGCTGTTTTTT
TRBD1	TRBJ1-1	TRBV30	CAWGTGETEAFF	TGTGCCTGGGGAACAGGGGAGACTGAAGCTTTCTTT
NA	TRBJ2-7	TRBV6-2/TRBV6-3	CASSFFTYEQYF	TGTGCCAGCAGTTTTTTCACATACGAGCAGTACTTC